Listed below are T cell receptor beta chains from one sample, sequenced in a study of T-cell memory formation after mild COVID-19. TCRdb fed the 5' RACE reads into MiXCR, producing one record per CDR3 protein. The table records about 360,000 distinct CDR3 sequences, around an eighth of them present only once. Sample: PBMCs or a T cell subset sorted from them (not recorded which). These receptor sequences come from a man younger than 30 who had mild COVID-19 (a few samples of this study predate the infection). Cell type and time point are not known. Both conserved end residues are part of each CDR3. D genes are given only for firm matches. Size is stated for part of the rows, as once, few or many counts, or as a class when the clone is expanded.

D gene	V gene	clone size	J gene	CDR3 length	CDR3 protein	CDR3 DNA
TRBD2	TRBV7-9	few	TRBJ2-2	16	CASRPRGGLNTGELFF	TGTGCCAGCAGGCCGAGGGGAGGGCTGAACACCGGGGAGCTGTTTTTT
.	TRBV27	few	TRBJ1-2	14	CASSPQAGNYGYTF	TGTGCCAGCAGTCCCCAGGCAGGGAACTATGGCTACACCTTC
TRBD1	TRBV28	.	TRBJ1-5	16	CASSPWDRVGGQPQHF	TGTGCCAGCAGTCCTTGGGACAGGGTAGGAGGTCAGCCCCAGCATTTT
.	TRBV15	few	TRBJ2-3	15	CATSRNRDWADTQYF	TGTGCCACCAGCAGAAACCGGGACTGGGCAGATACGCAGTATTTT
.	TRBV7-2	few	TRBJ1-6	16	CASSLGLRSAGWPLHF	TGTGCCAGCAGCTTAGGCCTAAGATCCGCAGGGTGGCCCCTCCACTTT
.	TRBV11-2	.	TRBJ1-4	13	CASSLVPQEKLFF	TGTGCCAGCAGCTTAGTACCTCAGGAAAAACTGTTTTTT
.	TRBV4-3	few	TRBJ1-6	19	CASSQEVQAPLNYNSPLHF	TGCGCCAGCAGCCAAGAAGTCCAGGCCCCTCTGAATTATAATTCACCCCTCCACTTT
TRBD2	TRBV6-6	few	TRBJ2-2	17	CASSRGSSGGNTGELFF	TGTGCCAGCAGTCGGGGTTCTAGCGGGGGAAACACCGGGGAGCTGTTTTTT
.	TRBV4-3	many	TRBJ2-3	15	CASSRLSHDTDTQYF	TGCGCCAGCAGCCGCCTGTCCCACGATACAGATACGCAGTATTTT
TRBD2	TRBV7-3	many	TRBJ2-3	15	CASSLGLAYTDTQYF	TGTGCCAGCAGTCTCGGACTAGCGTACACAGATACGCAGTATTTT
.	TRBV6-5	few	TRBJ2-7	12	CASRTLDYEQYF	TGTGCCAGCAGAACCCTCGATTACGAGCAGTACTTC
.	TRBV7-2	.	TRBJ1-1	11	CASSFLGEAFF	TGTGCCAGCAGTTTCCTCGGGGAAGCTTTCTTT
.	TRBV20-1	few	TRBJ2-7	13	CSARGTGVYEQYF	TGCAGTGCTAGAGGCACGGGGGTTTACGAGCAGTACTTC
.	TRBV5-1	many	TRBJ1-1	14	CASSLDVGITEAFF	TGCGCCAGCAGTTTGGACGTCGGGATCACTGAAGCTTTCTTT
.	TRBV30	few	TRBJ1-1	12	CAWSSGDRSAFF	TGTGCCTGGAGCTCAGGGGATCGGTCCGCTTTCTTT
TRBD2	TRBV6-6	.	TRBJ2-3	15	CASSLGLANTDTQYF	TGTGCCAGCAGCCTGGGACTAGCGAACACAGATACGCAGTATTTT
.	TRBV19	.	TRBJ2-5	13	CASSSGARGTQYF	TGTGCCAGTAGTTCCGGGGCTAGAGGGACCCAGTACTTC
.	TRBV5-1	many	TRBJ2-3	13	CASSSPGPDTQYF	TGCGCCAGCAGCTCCCCTGGGCCAGATACGCAGTATTTT
.	TRBV20-1	few	TRBJ2-3	13	CSARGGPTDTQYF	TGCAGTGCTAGGGGGGGGCCCACAGATACGCAGTATTTT
TRBD1	TRBV25-1	few	TRBJ1-3	19	CASSSLAPPGQGYGNTIYF	TGTGCCAGCAGTTCCCTGGCCCCTCCGGGACAGGGATACGGAAACACCATATATTTT
TRBD2	TRBV9	.	TRBJ2-3	18	CASSVGISGGAGTDTQYF	TGTGCCAGCAGCGTAGGCATTAGCGGGGGGGCTGGCACAGATACGCAGTATTTT
TRBD1	TRBV5-4	many	TRBJ1-1	15	CASSLNRGANTEAFF	TGTGCCAGCAGCTTGAACAGGGGCGCGAACACTGAAGCTTTCTTT
.	TRBV5-4	.	TRBJ1-6	14	CASSLEGSSSPLHF	TGTGCCAGCAGCTTGGAGGGGAGTTCCTCACCCCTCCACTTT
.	TRBV7-2	.	TRBJ1-6	14	CASSLSPHDSPLHF	TGTGCCAGCAGCTTAAGTCCTCATGATTCACCCCTCCACTTT
.	TRBV7-9	.	TRBJ2-5	15	CASSPTPSLLETQYF	TGTGCCAGCAGCCCCACGCCTTCGCTTTTGGAGACCCAGTACTTC
.	TRBV10-3	.	TRBJ2-3	14	CAISFSDFGDTQYF	TGTGCCATCAGTTTCTCGGACTTCGGAGATACGCAGTATTTT
TRBD2	TRBV20-1	few	TRBJ2-5	17	CSALRLAGVIGAETQYF	TGCAGTGCTCTCAGGCTAGCGGGGGTTATCGGGGCTGAGACCCAGTACTTC
.	TRBV30	few	TRBJ1-2	12	CAWGDVNYGYTF	TGTGCCTGGGGTGATGTAAACTATGGCTACACCTTC
TRBD2	TRBV6-5	.	TRBJ2-7	17	CASSYWGLAGSSYEQYF	TGTGCCAGCAGTTACTGGGGGCTAGCGGGGAGCTCCTACGAGCAGTACTTC
.	TRBV5-1	.	TRBJ2-3	13	CASRETPLDTQYF	TGCGCCAGCAGAGAGACTCCCTTGGATACGCAGTATTTT
TRBD1	TRBV7-8	few	TRBJ1-2	12	CASSLGQAAWTF	TGTGCCAGCAGCCTGGGACAGGCCGCGTGGACCTTC
.	TRBV28	few	TRBJ2-3	14	CASKSEDGRVTQYF	TGTGCCAGCAAGTCGGAGGATGGTCGGGTTACGCAGTATTTT
.	TRBV7-9	.	TRBJ1-5	12	CASSFYNQPQHF	TGTGCCAGCAGCTTTTACAATCAGCCCCAGCATTTT
TRBD2	TRBV5-1	few	TRBJ2-3	16	CASSLDLAGSADTQYF	TGCGCCAGCAGCTTGGATCTAGCGGGGTCGGCAGATACGCAGTATTTT
TRBD2	TRBV19	.	TRBJ2-1	16	CASSIASGGFYNEQFF	TGTGCCAGTAGTATCGCCAGCGGGGGGTTCTACAATGAGCAGTTCTTC